This T cell receptor (beta chain) was observed in a study of T cells expressing NK-cell markers. This CDR3 has 15 amino acids. Looked up from germline, CDR1 is SGHRS and CDR2 is YFSETQ. TCRdb reworked the 5' RACE reads into one entry per CDR3 protein, no DNA. The sample has about 170,000 distinct CDR3 sequences. The sample was blood T cells: a sorted CD56 or NKG2C T cell subset, CD4+ or CD8+ T cells, or bulk PBMC T cells (not recorded which). The J gene is TRBJ1-3, the V gene TRBV5-1; the TCRdb D gene call, TRBD1, has no DNA to confirm it. The receptor's source is a man aged 18-75 years in good health. The CDR3 sequence: CASSLDRGRGNTIYF.